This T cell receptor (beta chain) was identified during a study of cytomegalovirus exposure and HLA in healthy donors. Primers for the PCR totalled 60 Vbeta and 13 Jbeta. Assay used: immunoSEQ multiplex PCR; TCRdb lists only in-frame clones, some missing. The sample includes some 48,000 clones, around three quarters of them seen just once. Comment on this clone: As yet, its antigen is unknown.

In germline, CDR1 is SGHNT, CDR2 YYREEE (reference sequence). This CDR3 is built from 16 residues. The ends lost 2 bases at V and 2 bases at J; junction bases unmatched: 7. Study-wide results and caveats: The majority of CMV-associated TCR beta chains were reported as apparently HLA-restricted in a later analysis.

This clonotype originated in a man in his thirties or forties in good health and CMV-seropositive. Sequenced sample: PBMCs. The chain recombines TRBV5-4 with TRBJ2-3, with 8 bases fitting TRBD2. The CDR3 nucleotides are TGTGCCAGCAGCTTAGGGCGGCGGGGGGTCACAGATACGCAGTATTTT. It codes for CASSLGRRGVTDTQYF.